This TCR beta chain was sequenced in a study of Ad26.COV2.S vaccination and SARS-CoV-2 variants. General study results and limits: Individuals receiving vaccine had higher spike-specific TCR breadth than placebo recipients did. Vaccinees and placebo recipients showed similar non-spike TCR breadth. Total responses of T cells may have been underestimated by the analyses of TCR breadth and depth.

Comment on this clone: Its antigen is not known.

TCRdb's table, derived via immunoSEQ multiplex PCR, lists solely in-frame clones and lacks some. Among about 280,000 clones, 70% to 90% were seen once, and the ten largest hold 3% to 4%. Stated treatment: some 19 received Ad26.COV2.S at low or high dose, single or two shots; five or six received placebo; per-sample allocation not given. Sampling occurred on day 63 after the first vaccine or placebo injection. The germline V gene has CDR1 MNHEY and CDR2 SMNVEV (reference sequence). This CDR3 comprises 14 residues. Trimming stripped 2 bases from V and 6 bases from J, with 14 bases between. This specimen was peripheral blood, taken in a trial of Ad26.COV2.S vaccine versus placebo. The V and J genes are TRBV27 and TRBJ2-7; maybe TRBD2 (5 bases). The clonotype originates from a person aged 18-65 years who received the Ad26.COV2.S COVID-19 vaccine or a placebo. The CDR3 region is CASSLLDSLSEQYF. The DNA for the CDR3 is TGTGCCAGCAGTTTACTGGACTCTCTCTCCGAGCAGTACTTC.